What follows are 17 T cell receptor beta chains derived from one specimen sequenced in a study of identical twins. TCRdb redid the calling of the 5' RACE reads with MiXCR, one entry per CDR3 protein. The sample has 750,000 to 950,000 distinct CDR3 sequences; 9% to 15% are singletons. These data also featured in a second study, about yellow fever vaccine responses in identical twins.

The sequenced sample consisted of PBMCs. Receptors originate from a woman aged 18-29 years in good health.

This clonotype was seen a handful of times. The genes are TRBV10-3 and TRBJ1-5; D gene uncertain. Germline V gene data show CDR1 as ENHRY and CDR2 as SYGVKD. V lost 5 bases to trimming and J lost 4 bases, with 9 bases between them. The CDR3 has 13 amino acids. The CDR3 here is CAISSTANQPQHF. DNA of the CDR3: TGTGCCATCAGTTCGACGGCTAATCAGCCCCAGCATTTT.

The chain recombines TRBV4-1 with TRBJ2-5; D unclear. The CDR3 spans 16 residues. Germline CDR1 and CDR2: MGHRA and YSYEKL. With 0 bases removed from V and 2 bases from J, the gap between germline ends came to 13 bases. This CDR3 reads CASSQDLWSTQETQYF. The CDR3 DNA reads as TGCGCCAGCAGCCAAGATCTGTGGAGCACTCAAGAGACCCAGTACTTC.

In its sample, this clonotype was seen a few times. V usage is TRBV15 and J usage is TRBJ2-5; no clear D gene. V lost 3 bases and J lost 5, with 4 bases in between. The CDR3 loop spans 11 amino acids. CDR1 LNHNV and CDR2 YYDKDF come from the germline V gene (reference sequence). CDR3 residues: CATSRGETQYF. The CDR3 nucleotides read TGTGCCACCAGCAGGGGTGAGACCCAGTACTTC.

The chain carries TRBV3-1 and TRBJ2-7, with D tentatively TRBD1 (6 bases). V dropped 3 bases and J dropped 4 bases, with 10 bases sitting between them. The germline V gene encodes CDR1 LGHDT and CDR2 YNNKEL (reference sequence). This CDR3 region has 13 residues. Here the CDR3 DNA reads TGTGCCAGCAGCCACGGAGACAGGTACGAGCAGTACGTC. It is translated as CASSHGDRYEQYV.

In this sample, this clonotype turned up a few times. Here the CDR3 DNA reads TGTGCCAGCAGTGGGACTAACGGAAACCAGTACTTC. Translation: CASSGTNGNQYF. The chain recombines TRBV28 with TRBJ2-7; TRBD2 matches 7 bases. V was pared by 5 bases and J by 10 bases, with 8 bases of the junction left unmatched. Per the germline V gene, CDR1 is MDHEN and CDR2 is SYDVKM. CDR3 length equals 12 residues.

This clonotype was counted between two and nine times. This chain uses TRBV7-6 with TRBJ2-5, with D possibly TRBD2 on 6 matching bases. Germline V gene sequence: CDR1 SGHVS, CDR2 FNYEAQ. There are 15 residues in the CDR3. The V end was cut by 5 bases, the J end by 2 bases, with 15 bases between. The DNA for the CDR3 is TGTGCCAGCAGCCCTTACATGGGACTGCAAGAGACCCAGTACTTC. Amino acids: CASSPYMGLQETQYF.

This clonotype was recorded many times. In DNA, the CDR3 is TGTGCCAGCAGCTTCGGCAGGGCAGAGACCCAGTACTTC. It codes for CASSFGRAETQYF. The chain links TRBV7-2 to TRBJ2-5, with a weak D call TRBD1 (5 bases). Trimming left V 3 bases short and J 4 bases short, with 9 bases between. CDR1 and CDR2 from the germline V gene are SGHTA and FQGNSA. This CDR3 comprises 13 residues.

This clonotype has only a few counts. The rearrangement uses TRBV12-3 or TRBV12-4 and TRBJ1-5; D gene unclear. The V gene lost 4 bases and the J gene lost 6 bases, with 13 bases spanning the gap. This CDR3 contains 14 residues. This CDR3 reads CASSSVTTGQPQHF. The CDR3 DNA follows: TGTGCCAGCAGTTCCGTGACCACTGGTCAGCCCCAGCATTTT.

The chain links TRBV29-1 to TRBJ2-1, with 11 positions matching TRBD2. This CDR3 contains 15 residues. In germline, CDR1 is SQVTM, CDR2 ANQGSEA. The V segment lost 4 bases and the J segment 1 base; nucleotides outside the gene matches: 3. CDR3 DNA sequence: TGCAGCGTTGGGACTAGCGGGCTTTCCTACAATGAGCAGTTCTTC. Its translation: CSVGTSGLSYNEQFF.

This sequence joins TRBV6-1 and TRBJ2-3; 8 bases map to TRBD2. Looked up from germline, CDR1 is MNHNS and CDR2 is SASEGT. With V trimmed by 2 bases and J by 1 base, 8 bases remained unmatched. The CDR3 loop spans 17 amino acids. The CDR3 DNA sequence: TGTGCCAGCAGTGAATGGTTAGCGGGATTTGGCACAGATACGCAGTATTTT. It yields the protein CASSEWLAGFGTDTQYF.

This clonotype appeared a few times. The chain recombines TRBV11-2 with TRBJ2-5, with TRBD1 matching 8 bases. Germline V gene sequence: CDR1 SGHAT, CDR2 FQNNGV. This CDR3 contains 15 residues. V lost 5 bases to trimming and J lost 5 bases; unmatched junction nucleotides: 10. The CDR3 DNA follows: TGTGCCAGCAGCCCTCAGGGACAGGTTCTGGAGACCCAGTACTTC. This codes for CASSPQGQVLETQYF.

The chain has TRBV6-2 or TRBV6-3 and TRBJ2-7, with D maybe TRBD2 (5 bases). Germline V gene data show CDR1 as MNHEY and CDR2 as SVGEGT. Trimming left V 5 bases short and J 1 base short, with 18 bases between. The CDR3 has 16 amino acids. The CDR3 protein is CASSSGGHMVSYEQYF. Written as DNA, the CDR3 is TGTGCCAGCAGTAGCGGCGGCCACATGGTATCCTACGAGCAGTACTTC.

The table lists this clonotype with a few counts. The chain couples TRBV28 to TRBJ2-7; the D gene is possibly TRBD2 (5 bases). In germline, CDR1 is MDHEN, CDR2 SYDVKM. V was shortened by 6 bases and J by 3 bases, with 18 bases between the two germline ends. This CDR3 contains 15 residues. CDR3 loop: CASRAAGLGNYEQYV. The CDR3 DNA sequence: TGTGCCAGCAGGGCCGCGGGCCTCGGCAACTACGAGCAGTACGTC.

The CDR3 DNA is TGCGCCAGCAGCTACTATCCGGGACAGAACACAGATACGCAGTATTTT. This encodes CASSYYPGQNTDTQYF. The V gene is TRBV5-1, the J gene TRBJ2-3; 7 bases match TRBD1. The trim removed 3 bases at V and 2 bases at J, leaving 9 bases unmatched. Germline lookup yields CDR1 SGHRS and CDR2 YFSETQ. The CDR3 is 16 residues long.

The chain carries TRBV9 and TRBJ1-1; D call uncertain. Between the trimmed V and J ends, which lost 4 bases and 4 bases, there was a span of 14 bases. The CDR3 totals 14 residues. Germline CDR1 reads SGDLS; CDR2 reads YYNGEE. The DNA for the CDR3 is TGTGCCAGCAGCCGATCCCAGGTGACCACTGAAGCTTTCTTT. It is translated as CASSRSQVTTEAFF.

This clonotype was detected a few times. The V call is TRBV3-1, the J call TRBJ2-7; D not certain. Trimming took 5 bases from V and 5 from J, leaving 16 bases between them. This CDR3 region has 14 residues. Germline V gives CDR1 LGHDT, CDR2 YNNKEL (reference sequence). The CDR3, as DNA: TGTGCCAGCAGCACTCCGGGTCGGCAGAACGAGCAGTACTTC. It is translated as CASSTPGRQNEQYF.

This clonotype was detected ten times or more. This chain joins TRBV7-3 and TRBJ2-1, with 10 bases aligning to TRBD2. The V segment lost 4 bases and the J segment 9 bases; nucleotides outside the gene matches: 6. Germline V gene sequence: CDR1 SGHTA, CDR2 FQGTGA. The CDR3 is 14 residues long. CDR3 region: CASSWGLAFGEQFF. The CDR3 coding sequence is TGTGCCAGCAGCTGGGGACTAGCGTTCGGTGAGCAGTTCTTC. Filled out from reference TRBV7-3 and TRBJ2-1, the complete variable domain reads GAGVSQTPSNKVTEKGKYVELRCDPISGHTALYWYRQSLGQGPEFLIYFQGTGAADDSGLPNDRFFAVRPEGSVSTLKIQRTERGDSAVYLCASSWGLAFGEQFFGPGTRLTVL.